This passage covers 17 T cell receptor beta chains from one sample sequenced in a study of HIV-infected children after antiretroviral therapy interruption. Treatment denoted: PENTA 11 planned treatment interruption arm or continuous ART arm. Unique molecular identifiers were included in an RNA-based 3' RACE TCR library. TCRdb re-called the 3' RACE reads with MiXCR, one entry per CDR3 protein. The data contain about 86,000 distinct CDR3 sequences, less than 7% of them seen just once; the ten biggest clones take up 0.85% to 1.2%. The sequencing used CD45RA+ CD4+ T cells from PBMCs, pooled from several time points, collected from a donor given antiretroviral therapy, either interrupted or continuous. Subset defined: naive CD4+ CD45RA+ CD45RO- T cells. The receptor set was obtained from a pool of human donors with HIV.

About this clonotype: The junction shows a germline mismatch at one end, possibly a read error. The chain couples TRBV7-1 to TRBJ2-5; D gene ambiguous. TRBV7-1 is an open reading frame, and its role is uncertain. CDR3 size: 13 residues. CDR3 bases: TGCGCCAGCAGCTCCGACTCTGGAGAGACCCAGTACTTC. Residues: CASSSDSGETQYF.

The rearrangement uses TRBV19 and TRBJ1-5; TRBD1 is a possible D gene (5 bases). Per germline, CDR1 LNHDA and CDR2 SQIVND (reference sequence). The germline V and J ends were trimmed by 3 bases and 6 bases, with 9 bases remaining between them. This CDR3 comprises 13 residues. CDR3: CASSIQGGQPQHF. DNA for the CDR3: TGTGCCAGTAGTATTCAGGGCGGTCAGCCCCAGCATTTT.

Ten or more counts support this clonotype. V usage is TRBV29-1 and J usage is TRBJ1-1; 11 bases match TRBD1. The trim removed 4 bases at V and 0 bases at J, leaving 4 bases unmatched. The CDR3 spans 15 residues. Germline-derived CDR1 and CDR2 are SQVTM and ANQGSEA. This chain's CDR3 is CSVVRTGGLNTEAFF. The CDR3 coding sequence is TGCAGCGTTGTTCGGACAGGGGGCCTGAACACTGAAGCTTTCTTT. Based on the CDR3 plus reference TRBV29-1 and TRBJ1-1, the full variable domain is SAVISQKPSRDICQRGTSLTIQCQVDSQVTMMFWYRQQPGQSLTLIATANQGSEATYESGFVIDKFPISRPNLTFSTLTVSNMSPEDSSIYLCSVVRTGGLNTEAFFGQGTRLTVV.

This clonotype was observed a handful of times. V and J are TRBV28 and TRBJ2-7, with 8 bases identical to TRBD2. Germline V gene data show CDR1 as MDHEN and CDR2 as SYDVKM. The CDR3 spans 13 residues. The V and J ends lost 5 bases and 5 bases, in that order; junction bases with no gene match: 5. CDR3 sequence (DNA): TGTGCCAGCAGTCCCGGGAGGGCCGACGAGCAGTACTTC. Its translation: CASSPGRADEQYF.

This clonotype was recorded at least ten times. The chain links TRBV12-3 or TRBV12-4 to TRBJ2-5, with 8 bases identical to TRBD1. The CDR3 runs 13 residues. Trimming at V came to 5 bases and at J to 4 bases, leaving 3 bases not matched to a gene. The CDR3 nucleotides read TGTGCCAGCAGTCGGACAGGGCTAGAGACCCAGTACTTC. Translating it yields CASSRTGLETQYF.

Points on this clonotype: Possible read error: a much larger clone is one base away. The chain couples TRBV6-2 or TRBV6-3 to TRBJ1-5; D is unresolved. CDR1 and CDR2 from the germline V gene are MNHEY and SVGEGT. V was pared by 5 bases and J by 7 bases, with 30 bases between. The CDR3 is made up of 19 amino acids. The CDR3 DNA sequence: TGTGCCAGCAGTACGACCTTGGCCAGGTGGCACCCTTCGGACCAGCCCCAGCATTTT. Its protein is CASSTTLARWHPSDQPQHF.

This clonotype turned up a few times. J is TRBJ1-3 and V is TRBV7-2; possibly TRBD1 for D (6 bases). Deletions cut 5 bases from V and 0 bases from J, with 17 bases between. The CDR3 spans 17 residues. Germline V gives CDR1 SGHTA, CDR2 FQGNSA. This CDR3 reads CASSLTGSGASGNTIYF. Written as DNA, the CDR3 is TGTGCCAGCAGCCTAACAGGGTCGGGGGCCTCTGGAAACACCATATATTTT.

The table lists this clonotype with many counts. The chain combines TRBV5-6 with TRBJ2-3, with a tentative D call TRBD2 (5 bases). V dropped 1 base and J dropped 1 base, with 10 bases sitting between them. The V gene's germline CDR1 is SGHDT and CDR2 YYEEEE. CDR3 length: 15 residues. CDR3 loop: CASSLRRRGTDTQYF. CDR3 DNA sequence: TGTGCCAGCAGCTTGAGGCGGCGGGGCACAGATACGCAGTATTTT.

This chain uses TRBV24-1 with TRBJ2-3; 8 bases line up with TRBD2. Germline assignment: CDR1 KGHDR and CDR2 SFDVKD. The CDR3 totals 16 residues. V was clipped by 7 bases and J by 2 bases; unmatched bases: 10. The CDR3 spells CATSAGSGGYTDTQYF. CDR3 DNA sequence: TGTGCCACCAGCGCTGGGAGCGGGGGATACACAGATACGCAGTATTTT.

The sample holds many counts of this clonotype. The junction and the germline gene differ at one end; a read error may be behind it. The gene calls are TRBV19 and TRBJ2-5; perhaps TRBD2 as D (6 bases). The CDR3 spans 13 residues. Germline CDR1 is LNHDA and CDR2 is SQIVND (reference sequence). The DNA for the CDR3 is TGTGCCAGCAGGTCTGGGGGAGGCGACACCCAGTACTTT. Protein sequence: CASRSGGGDTQYF.

This clonotype was seen ten or more times. The chain is built from TRBV5-1 and TRBJ1-3; a weak D match, TRBD1 (5 bases). The ends were cut back, 4 bases at V and 0 bases at J, with 8 bases in the middle. Germline values: CDR1 SGHRS, CDR2 YFSETQ. The CDR3 sequence is 14 residues long. The CDR3 protein is CASSVDTSGNTIYF. In nucleotides, the CDR3 is TGCGCCAGCAGCGTGGACACCTCTGGAAACACCATATATTTT.

This clonotype was seen a handful of times. The V gene is TRBV9, the J gene TRBJ2-3; TRBD2 agrees at 11 bases. The CDR3 has 16 residues. CDR1 is SGDLS, CDR2 YYNGEE, per germline. The V segment lost 2 bases and the J segment 3 bases; nucleotides outside the gene matches: 5. The CDR3 is CASSVGLAGGTDTQYF. The DNA for the CDR3 is TGTGCCAGCAGCGTGGGGCTAGCGGGGGGAACAGATACGCAGTATTTT.

The rearrangement uses TRBV10-3 and TRBJ2-3; D gene unclear. Germline CDR1 ENHRY, CDR2 SYGVKD. V lost 0 bases and J lost 8, with 6 bases in between. There are 12 residues in the CDR3. CDR3 sequence reads: CAISESIGTQYF. CDR3 bases: TGTGCCATCAGTGAGTCGATAGGTACGCAGTATTTT.

This clonotype was found many times. The chain has TRBV3-1 and TRBJ2-3, with a weak D call TRBD2 (6 bases). Germline CDR1 and CDR2: LGHDT and YNNKEL (reference sequence). The CDR3 totals 18 residues. V was clipped by 4 bases and J by 1 base, with 21 bases between them. The CDR3 sequence: CASSPAASGLRGTDTQYF. The CDR3 DNA reads as TGTGCCAGCAGCCCAGCGGCCAGCGGGCTACGGGGCACAGATACGCAGTATTTT.

This clonotype was seen only a few times. The chain carries TRBV5-1 and TRBJ1-1; TRBD1 might be the D (6 bases). Trimming took 0 bases from V and 4 from J, leaving 13 bases between them. This CDR3 spans 15 amino acids. Germline V lookup: CDR1 SGHRS, CDR2 YFSETQ. The CDR3 loop is CASSLEVRGPTEAFF. The CDR3 coding sequence is TGCGCCAGCAGCTTGGAAGTCCGGGGGCCCACTGAAGCTTTCTTT.

This clonotype came up many times. The rearrangement links TRBV20-1 to TRBJ1-1, with TRBD1 matching 10 bases. J lost 6 bases, V lost 7 bases, and 5 bases had no gene match. CDR1 and CDR2 from the germline V gene are DFQATT and SNEGSKA (reference sequence). This CDR3 has 12 residues. The CDR3 DNA sequence: TGCAGTGTGGACAGGGGGGAAGCTGAAGCTTTCTTT. This translates into CSVDRGEAEAFF.

The genes are TRBV4-1 and TRBJ1-2, with 9 bases that match TRBD1. Trimming took 1 base from V and 4 from J; bases not matched to a gene: 4. Germline loops: CDR1 MGHRA, CDR2 YSYEKL. This CDR3 has 15 amino acids. CDR3 nucleotides: TGCGCCAGCAGCCAAGCGGACAGGGGCACCTATGGCTACACCTTC. Protein: CASSQADRGTYGYTF.